This TCR beta chain was sequenced during a study of cytomegalovirus exposure and HLA in healthy donors. Study details: Later, an analysis reported that the approximately 120 validation repertoires had used the same platform as the 500 to 800 first-cohort repertoires.

Germline-derived CDR1 and CDR2 are MDHEN and SYDVKM. The junction had 5 bases not matched to a gene; V was cut back by 5 bases and J by 5 bases. The CDR3 contains 14 residues. Profiling relied on immunoSEQ multiplex PCR, and the TCRdb table lists in-frame clones only, not all of them. This sample carries around 400,000 clones, 86% of them seen once, and the ten largest clones take roughly 0.75%. Study results and caveats: Reports showed the classifier diagnosing cytomegalovirus status with high specificity and sensitivity.

As concerns this clone: Antigen specificity is unknown. The same CDR3 arises from other DNA sequences in this sample as well.

Sequencing was carried out using PBMCs. The V and J genes are TRBV28 and TRBJ1-5; 8 nucleotides agree with TRBD1. The TCR comes from a young woman in good health and CMV-seronegative. CDR3 region: CASSPDRGDQPQHF. The CDR3 DNA sequence: TGTGCCAGCAGTCCAGACAGGGGTGATCAGCCCCAGCATTTT.